The clone carrying this T cell receptor beta chain was seen only once. The antigen is undetermined. This specimen comes from a study of shared clonotypes between healthy human individuals. Study results and limitations: Sharing across four donors was seen in 4% to 5.5% of naive CD4 clonotypes.

The CDR3 consists of 14 residues. The germline V gene encodes CDR1 MDHEN and CDR2 SYDVKM. V shed 6 bases and J 3 bases; nucleotides not matched to a gene: 7. Sequencing was performed with immunoSEQ multiplex PCR; in TCRdb, only in-frame clones are kept and a portion is missing. In the table there are some 2,100,000 clones, roughly 91% of which are singletons. CD45RO-negative CD8 cells positively selected for CCR7 made up the naive population, which excluded terminally differentiated effector memory CD45RA+ cells. Donors comprised only Caucasian adults living in Nashville, Tennessee. This clonotype originated in a man between 18 and 29 years old in good health. Some clones in this sample may be carry-over from other donors' samples. This chain links TRBV28 with TRBJ2-7, with 8 bases identical to TRBD1. The sample taken for sequencing was naive CD8+ T cells from PBMCs. The CDR3 loop is CASRLTGEGYEQYF. In DNA form, the CDR3 reads TGTGCCAGCAGGTTGACAGGGGAAGGCTACGAGCAGTACTTC.